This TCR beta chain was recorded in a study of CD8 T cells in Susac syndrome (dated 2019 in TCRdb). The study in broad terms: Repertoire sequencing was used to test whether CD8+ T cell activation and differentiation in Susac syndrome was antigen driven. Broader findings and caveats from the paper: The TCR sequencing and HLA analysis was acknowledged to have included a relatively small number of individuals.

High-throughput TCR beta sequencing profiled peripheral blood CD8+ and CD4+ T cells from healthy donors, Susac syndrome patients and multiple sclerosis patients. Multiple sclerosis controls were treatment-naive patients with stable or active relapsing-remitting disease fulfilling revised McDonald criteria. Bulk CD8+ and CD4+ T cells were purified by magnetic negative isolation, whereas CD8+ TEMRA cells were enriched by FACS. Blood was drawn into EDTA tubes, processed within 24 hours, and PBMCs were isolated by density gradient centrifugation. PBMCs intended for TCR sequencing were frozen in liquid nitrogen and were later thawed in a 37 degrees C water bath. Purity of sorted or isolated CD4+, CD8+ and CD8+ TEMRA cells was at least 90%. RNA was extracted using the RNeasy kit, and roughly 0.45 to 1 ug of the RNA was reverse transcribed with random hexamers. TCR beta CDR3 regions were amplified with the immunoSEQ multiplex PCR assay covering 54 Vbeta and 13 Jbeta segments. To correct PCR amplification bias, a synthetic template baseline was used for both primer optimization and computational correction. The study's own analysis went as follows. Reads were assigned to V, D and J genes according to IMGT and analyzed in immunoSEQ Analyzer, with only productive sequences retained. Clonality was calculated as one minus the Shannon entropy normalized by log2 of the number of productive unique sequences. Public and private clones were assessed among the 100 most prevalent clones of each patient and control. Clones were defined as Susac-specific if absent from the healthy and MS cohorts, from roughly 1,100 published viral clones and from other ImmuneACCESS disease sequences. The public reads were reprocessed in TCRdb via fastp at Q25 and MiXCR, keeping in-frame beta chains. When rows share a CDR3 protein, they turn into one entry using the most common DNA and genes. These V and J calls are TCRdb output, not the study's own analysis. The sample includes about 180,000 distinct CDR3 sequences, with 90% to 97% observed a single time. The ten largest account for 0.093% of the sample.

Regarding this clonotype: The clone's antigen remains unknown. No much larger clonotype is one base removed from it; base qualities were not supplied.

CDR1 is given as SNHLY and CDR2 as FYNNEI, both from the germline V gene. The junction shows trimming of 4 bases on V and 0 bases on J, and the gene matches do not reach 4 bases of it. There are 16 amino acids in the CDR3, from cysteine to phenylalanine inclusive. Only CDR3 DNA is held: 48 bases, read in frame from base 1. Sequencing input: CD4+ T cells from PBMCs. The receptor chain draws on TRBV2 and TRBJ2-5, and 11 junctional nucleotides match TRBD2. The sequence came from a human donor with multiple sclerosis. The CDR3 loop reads CASSGLAGNYQETQYF. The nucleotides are TGTGCCAGCAGTGGACTAGCGGGGAATTACCAAGAGACCCAGTACTTC.